A single sample is the source of the 5 T cell receptor beta chains below, sequenced in a study of regulatory T cells in long-lasting Graves disease. Sequencing libraries for TCR beta were prepared with iRepertoire HTBI primers and Arm-PCR of CDR3 regions. TCRdb re-called the multiplex PCR reads through MiXCR, storing one row per CDR3 protein. This sample has some 600,000 distinct CDR3 sequences, with around 15% found just once. Time point given: newly diagnosed GD, antithyroid drugs for less than 3 months. The authors made the TCR library using RNA they extracted from PBMCs. The same data also contributed to another study, on T cells in Graves' hyperthyroidism and ophthalmopathy.

The sample here was peripheral blood mononuclear cells (PBMCs), taken at new diagnosis, from a patient treated with antithyroid drugs. The receptors originated from a man between 18 and 35 years old with Graves disease.

This clonotype was seen many times. V gene TRBV2 combines with J gene TRBJ2-7; D gene unclear. Germline-derived CDR1 and CDR2 are SNHLY and FYNNEI. The V end lost 3 bases, the J end lost 5 bases, and 5 bases lay between the germline ends. The CDR3 runs to 11 residues. The CDR3 DNA reads as TGTGCCAGCAGTGAGGATCACGAGCAGTACTTC. It yields the protein CASSEDHEQYF.

V and J are TRBV30 and TRBJ2-7; D possibly corresponds to TRBD2 (7 bases). The germline V gene encodes CDR1 GTSNPN and CDR2 SVGIG (reference sequence). The V and J ends lost 3 bases and 6 bases respectively, with 15 bases between them. The CDR3 has 13 amino acids. CDR3 in DNA: TGTGCCTGGAGCTTGGGAGGGACATCCGAGCAGTACTTC. This translates into CAWSLGGTSEQYF.

This clonotype was seen many times. The chain employs TRBV28 and TRBJ2-3, with 13 bases fitting TRBD2. The J call may be wrong; the DNA end is better matched by TRBJ2-5. The CDR3 has 16 amino acids. Germline CDR1 reads MDHEN; CDR2 reads SYDVKM. DNA for the CDR3: TGTGCCAGCAGTACACGGACTAGCGGGAGTCGGGAGACCCAGTACTTC. Protein sequence: CASSTRTSGSRETQYF.

The chain uses TRBV7-9 and TRBJ1-4; 9 bases align to TRBD1. Trimming took 4 bases from V and 7 from J; bases not matched to a gene: 4. The CDR3 length is 14 residues. Germline V lookup: CDR1 SEHNR, CDR2 FQNEAQ (reference sequence). The CDR3 DNA sequence: TGTGCCAGCAGCTCGTTGGACAGGGGTGAAAAACTGTTTTTT. Amino acids: CASSSLDRGEKLFF.

V is TRBV7-9 and J is TRBJ1-6; tentatively, D is TRBD1 (6 bases). Germline loops: CDR1 SEHNR, CDR2 FQNEAQ (reference sequence). Between the trimmed V and J ends, which lost 4 bases and 12 bases, there was a span of 13 bases. There are 13 residues in the CDR3. The CDR3: CASSSGQYVPLHF. The DNA of the CDR3 is TGTGCCAGCAGCTCAGGACAGTATGTACCCCTCCACTTT.